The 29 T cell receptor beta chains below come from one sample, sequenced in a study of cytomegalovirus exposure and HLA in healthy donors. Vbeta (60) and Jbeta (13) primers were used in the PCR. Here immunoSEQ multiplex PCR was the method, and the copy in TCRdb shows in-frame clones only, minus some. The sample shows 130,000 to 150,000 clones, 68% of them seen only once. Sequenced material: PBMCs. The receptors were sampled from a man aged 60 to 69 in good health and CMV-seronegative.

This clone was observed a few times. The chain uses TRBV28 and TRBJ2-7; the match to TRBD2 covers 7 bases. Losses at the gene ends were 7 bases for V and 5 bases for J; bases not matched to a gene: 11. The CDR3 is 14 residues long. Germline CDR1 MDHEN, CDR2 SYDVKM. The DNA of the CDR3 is TGTGCCAGCAAAGCGGGCGGGAGTGGGAACGAGCAGTACTTC. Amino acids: CASKAGGSGNEQYF.

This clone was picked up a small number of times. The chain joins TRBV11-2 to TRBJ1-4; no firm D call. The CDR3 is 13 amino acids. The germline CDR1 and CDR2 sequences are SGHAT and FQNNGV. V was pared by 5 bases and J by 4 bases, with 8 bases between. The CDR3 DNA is TGTGCCAGCAGCCCTAACAGTAATGAAAAACTGTTTTTT. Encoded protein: CASSPNSNEKLFF.

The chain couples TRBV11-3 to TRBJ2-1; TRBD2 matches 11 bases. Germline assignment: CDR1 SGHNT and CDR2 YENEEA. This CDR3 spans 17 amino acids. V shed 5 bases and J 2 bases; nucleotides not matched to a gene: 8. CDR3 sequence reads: CASSALTSGSPYNEQFF. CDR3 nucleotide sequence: TGTGCCAGCAGCGCCCTCACTAGCGGGAGCCCCTACAATGAGCAGTTCTTC.

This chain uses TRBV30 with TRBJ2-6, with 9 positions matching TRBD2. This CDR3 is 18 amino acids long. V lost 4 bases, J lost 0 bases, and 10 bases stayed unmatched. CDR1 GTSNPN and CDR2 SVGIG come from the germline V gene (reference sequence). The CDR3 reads CAWTRLAGPPSGANVLTF. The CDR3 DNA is TGTGCCTGGACCCGGCTAGCGGGGCCCCCCTCTGGGGCCAACGTCCTGACTTTC.

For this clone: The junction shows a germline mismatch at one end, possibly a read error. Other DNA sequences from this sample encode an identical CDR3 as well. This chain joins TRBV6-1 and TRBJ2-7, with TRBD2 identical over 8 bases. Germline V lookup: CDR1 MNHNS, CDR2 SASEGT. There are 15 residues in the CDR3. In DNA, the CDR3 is TGCGCCAGCAGTGAAGCAAGCGGGAGCACCTACGAGCAGTACTTC. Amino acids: CASSEASGSTYEQYF.

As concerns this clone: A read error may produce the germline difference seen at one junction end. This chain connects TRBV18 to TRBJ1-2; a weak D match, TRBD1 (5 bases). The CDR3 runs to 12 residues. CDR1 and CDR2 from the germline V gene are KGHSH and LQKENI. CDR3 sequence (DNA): TGTGCCAGCTCCGGCCTAACCTGGACGGGGGCCTTC. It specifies CASSGLTWTGAF.

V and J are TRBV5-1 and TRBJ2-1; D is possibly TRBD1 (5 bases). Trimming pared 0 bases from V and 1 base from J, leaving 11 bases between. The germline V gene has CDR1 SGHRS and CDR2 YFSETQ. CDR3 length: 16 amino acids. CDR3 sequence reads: CASSLVAQASYNEQFF. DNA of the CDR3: TGCGCCAGCAGCTTGGTGGCACAGGCATCCTACAATGAGCAGTTCTTC.

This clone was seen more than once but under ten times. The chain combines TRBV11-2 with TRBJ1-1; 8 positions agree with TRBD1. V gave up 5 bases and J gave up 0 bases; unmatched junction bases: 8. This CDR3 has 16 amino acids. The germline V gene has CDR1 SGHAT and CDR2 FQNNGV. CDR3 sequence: CASSGRDRIMNTEAFF. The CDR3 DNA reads TGTGCCAGCAGCGGCCGGGACAGGATTATGAACACTGAAGCTTTCTTT.

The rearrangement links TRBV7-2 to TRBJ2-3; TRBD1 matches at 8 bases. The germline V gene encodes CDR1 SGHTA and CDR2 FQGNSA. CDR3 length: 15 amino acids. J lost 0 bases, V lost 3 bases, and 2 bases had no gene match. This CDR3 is CASSFDRGSTDTQYF. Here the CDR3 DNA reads TGTGCCAGCAGCTTCGACAGGGGAAGCACAGATACGCAGTATTTT.

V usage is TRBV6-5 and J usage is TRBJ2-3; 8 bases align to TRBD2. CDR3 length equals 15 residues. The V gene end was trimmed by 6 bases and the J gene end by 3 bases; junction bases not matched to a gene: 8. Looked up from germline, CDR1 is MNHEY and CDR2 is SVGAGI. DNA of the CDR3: TGTGCCAGCAGCCTGGGACTAGGGGTTACAGATACGCAGTATTTT. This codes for CASSLGLGVTDTQYF.

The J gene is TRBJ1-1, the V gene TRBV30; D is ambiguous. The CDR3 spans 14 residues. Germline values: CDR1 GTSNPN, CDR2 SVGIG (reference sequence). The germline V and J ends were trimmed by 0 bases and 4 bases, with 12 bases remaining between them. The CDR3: CAWSVRVSATEAFF. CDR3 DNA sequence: TGTGCCTGGAGTGTTCGGGTATCGGCCACTGAAGCTTTCTTT.

As DNA, the CDR3 is TGTGCCAGCAGCTTAACTGCGGGAGATTACACCGGGGAGCTGTTTTTT. It yields the protein CASSLTAGDYTGELFF. The genes are TRBV7-3 and TRBJ2-2; 7 bases are a match to TRBD2. From germline, CDR1 is SGHTA and CDR2 FQGTGA. The CDR3 spans 16 residues. V shed 0 bases and J 3 bases; nucleotides not matched to a gene: 4.

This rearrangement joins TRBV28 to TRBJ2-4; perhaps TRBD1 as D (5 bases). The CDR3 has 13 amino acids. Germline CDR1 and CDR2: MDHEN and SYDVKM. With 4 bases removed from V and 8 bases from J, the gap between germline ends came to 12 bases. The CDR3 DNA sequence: TGTGCCAGCAGTTACAACAGCAGGGACATTCAGTACTTC. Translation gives CASSYNSRDIQYF.

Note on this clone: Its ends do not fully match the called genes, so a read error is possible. The CDR3 DNA reads TGTGCCAGCAGGGAAGTCGGTTTCGGAAACACCATATATTTT. It yields the protein CASREVGFGNTIYF. This chain uses TRBV6-1 with TRBJ1-3; D is ambiguous. This CDR3 contains 14 residues. From germline, CDR1 is MNHNS and CDR2 SASEGT.

This CDR3 is CASSPGTENEKLFF. CDR3 DNA: TGTGCCAGCAGCCCCGGGACAGAGAATGAAAAACTGTTTTTT. The genes are TRBV7-9 and TRBJ1-4; TRBD1 matches at 7 bases. There are 14 residues in the CDR3. Germline CDR1 is SEHNR and CDR2 is FQNEAQ (reference sequence). J gave up 5 bases and V 5 bases, and 5 bases lay outside the gene matches.

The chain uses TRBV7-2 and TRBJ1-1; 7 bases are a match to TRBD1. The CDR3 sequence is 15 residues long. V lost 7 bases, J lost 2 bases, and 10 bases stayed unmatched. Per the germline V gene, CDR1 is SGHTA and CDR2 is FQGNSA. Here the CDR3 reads CASTLDRGLNTEAFF. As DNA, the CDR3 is TGTGCCAGCACCCTAGATAGGGGGCTAAACACTGAAGCTTTCTTT. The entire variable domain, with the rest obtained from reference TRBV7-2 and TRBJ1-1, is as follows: GAGVSQSPSNKVTEKGKDVELRCDPISGHTALYWYRQSLGQGLEFLIYFQGNSAPDKSGLPSDRFSAERTGGSVSTLTIQRTQQEDSAVYLCASTLDRGLNTEAFFGQGTRLTVV.

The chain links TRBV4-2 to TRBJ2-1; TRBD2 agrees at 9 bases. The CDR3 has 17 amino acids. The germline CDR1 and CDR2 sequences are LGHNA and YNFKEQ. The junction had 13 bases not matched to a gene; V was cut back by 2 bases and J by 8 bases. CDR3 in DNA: TGTGCCAGCAGCCAATCCCTGCCGGGACTAGCACACGATGAGCAGTTCTTC. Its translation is CASSQSLPGLAHDEQFF.

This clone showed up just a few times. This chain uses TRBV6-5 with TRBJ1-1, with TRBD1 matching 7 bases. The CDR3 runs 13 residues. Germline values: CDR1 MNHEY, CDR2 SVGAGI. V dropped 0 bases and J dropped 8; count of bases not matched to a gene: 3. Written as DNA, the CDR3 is TGTGCCAGCAGTTACTCCGGGACAGAGGAAGCTTTCTTT. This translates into CASSYSGTEEAFF.

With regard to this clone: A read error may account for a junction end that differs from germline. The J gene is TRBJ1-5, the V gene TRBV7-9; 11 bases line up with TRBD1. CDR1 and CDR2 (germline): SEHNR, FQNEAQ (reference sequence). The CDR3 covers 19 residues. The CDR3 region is CSSSPGGQGGRGSNQPQHF. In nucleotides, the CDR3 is TGTTCCAGCAGCCCAGGGGGACAGGGGGGGAGAGGGAGCAATCAGCCCCAGCATTTT. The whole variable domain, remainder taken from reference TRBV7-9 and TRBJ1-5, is DTGVSQNPRHKITKRGQNVTFRCDPISEHNRLYWYRQTLGQGPEFLTYFQNEAQLEKSRLLSDRFSAERPKGSFSTLEIQRTEQGDSAMYLCSSSPGGQGGRGSNQPQHFGDGTRLSIL.

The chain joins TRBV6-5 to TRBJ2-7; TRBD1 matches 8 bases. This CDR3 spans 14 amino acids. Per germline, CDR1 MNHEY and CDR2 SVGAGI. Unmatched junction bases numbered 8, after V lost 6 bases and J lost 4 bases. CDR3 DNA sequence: TGTGCCAGCAGGGAGGACAGGGTAAAGTACGAGCAGTACTTC. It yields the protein CASREDRVKYEQYF.

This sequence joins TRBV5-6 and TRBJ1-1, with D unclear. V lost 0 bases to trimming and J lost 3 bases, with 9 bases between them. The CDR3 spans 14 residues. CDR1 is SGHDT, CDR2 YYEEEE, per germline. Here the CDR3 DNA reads TGTGCCAGCAGCTTGGTGAGCCTGCACACTGAAGCTTTCTTT. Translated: CASSLVSLHTEAFF.

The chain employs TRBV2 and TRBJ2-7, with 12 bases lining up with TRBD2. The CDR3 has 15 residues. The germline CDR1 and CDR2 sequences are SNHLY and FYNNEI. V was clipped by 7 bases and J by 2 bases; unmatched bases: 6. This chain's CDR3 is CASMGTSGPPYEQYF. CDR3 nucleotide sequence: TGTGCCAGCATGGGGACTAGCGGGCCCCCCTACGAGCAGTACTTC.

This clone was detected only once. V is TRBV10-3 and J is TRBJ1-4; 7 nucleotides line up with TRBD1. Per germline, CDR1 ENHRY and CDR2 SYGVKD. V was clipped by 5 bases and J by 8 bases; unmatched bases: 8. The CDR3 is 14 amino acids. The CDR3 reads CAISRTGGTEKLFF. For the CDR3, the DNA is TGTGCCATCAGTAGGACAGGAGGTACGGAAAAACTGTTTTTT.

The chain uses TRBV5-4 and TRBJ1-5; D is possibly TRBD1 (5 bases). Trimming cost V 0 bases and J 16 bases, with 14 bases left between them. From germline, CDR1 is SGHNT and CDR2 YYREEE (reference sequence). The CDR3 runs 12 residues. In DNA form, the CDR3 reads TGTGCCAGCAGCTTGGACGGGGGTCTGCACCATTTT. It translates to CASSLDGGLHHF. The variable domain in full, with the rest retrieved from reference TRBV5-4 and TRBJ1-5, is ETGVTQSPTHLIKTRGQQVTLRCSSQSGHNTVSWYQQALGQGPQFIFQYYREEENGRGNFPPRFSGLQFPNYSSELNVNALELDDSALYLCASSLDGGLHHFGDGTRLSIL.

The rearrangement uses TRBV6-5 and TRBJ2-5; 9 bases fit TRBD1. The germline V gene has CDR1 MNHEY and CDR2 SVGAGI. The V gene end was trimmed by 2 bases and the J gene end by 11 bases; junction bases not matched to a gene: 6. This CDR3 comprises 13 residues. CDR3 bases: TGTGCCAGCAGTTACAGACAGGGGGGGGAGCAGTACTTC. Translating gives CASSYRQGGEQYF.

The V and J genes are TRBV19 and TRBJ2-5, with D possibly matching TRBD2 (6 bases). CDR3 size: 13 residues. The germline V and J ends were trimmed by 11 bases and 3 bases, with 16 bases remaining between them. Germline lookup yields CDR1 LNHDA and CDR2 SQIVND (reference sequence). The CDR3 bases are TGTGCCGCGGCGGGAAAAGGTGAAGAGACCCAGTACTTC. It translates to CAAAGKGEETQYF.

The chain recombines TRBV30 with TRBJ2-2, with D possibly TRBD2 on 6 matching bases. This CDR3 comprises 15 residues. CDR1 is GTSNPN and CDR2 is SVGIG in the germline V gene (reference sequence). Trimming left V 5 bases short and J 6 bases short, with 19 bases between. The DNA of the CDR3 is TGTGCCTGGGGGGCGGGCGGGGTATGGGCCGGGGAGCTGTTTTTT. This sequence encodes CAWGAGGVWAGELFF.

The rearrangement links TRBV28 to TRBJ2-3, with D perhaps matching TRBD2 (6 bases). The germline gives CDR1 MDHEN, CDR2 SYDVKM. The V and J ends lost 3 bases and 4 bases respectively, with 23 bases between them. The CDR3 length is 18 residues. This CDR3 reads CASSLNPDSGTLADTQYF. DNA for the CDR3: TGTGCCAGCAGTTTGAATCCAGATTCCGGGACTCTCGCAGATACGCAGTATTTT. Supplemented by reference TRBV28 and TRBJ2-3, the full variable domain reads DVKVTQSSRYLVKRTGEKVFLECVQDMDHENMFWYRQDPGLGLRLIYFSYDVKMKEKGDIPEGYSVSREKKERFSLILESASTNQTSMYLCASSLNPDSGTLADTQYFGPGTRLTVL.

The CDR3 DNA reads TGCGCCAGCAGCTTGCTACTGGCGGGCGGGTCGGAGACCCAGTACTTC. Translating it yields CASSLLLAGGSETQYF. This chain joins TRBV5-1 and TRBJ2-5, with D perhaps TRBD2 (5 bases). CDR1 is SGHRS, CDR2 YFSETQ, per germline. This CDR3 contains 16 residues. V lost 1 base and J 5 bases, leaving 18 bases between the germline ends.